These T cell receptor beta chains were read from a single sample in a study of T-cell memory formation after mild COVID-19. Each CDR3 protein is one row after TCRdb ran MiXCR on the 5' RACE reads. The sample has about 160,000 distinct CDR3 sequences, roughly 31% seen once. Sequenced: PBMCs or a T cell subset sorted from them (not recorded which). All receptors come from an adult woman who had mild COVID-19 (a few samples of this study predate the infection). Cell type and time point are not known. CDR3s include the opening cysteine and the closing phenylalanine or tryptophan.

v_call: TRBV6-5; j_call: TRBJ1-1; cdr3_aa: CASSRLRRETEAFF
v_call: TRBV12-3/TRBV12-4; j_call: TRBJ2-2; cdr3_aa: CASSPPGLAGGLVTGELFF
v_call: TRBV20-1; j_call: TRBJ1-2; cdr3_aa: CSARPPIGYTF
v_call: TRBV29-1; j_call: TRBJ1-1; cdr3_aa: CSVEKAGRQNTEAFF
v_call: TRBV25-1; j_call: TRBJ2-7; cdr3_aa: CASSGRLNHEQYF
v_call: TRBV7-9; j_call: TRBJ2-1; cdr3_aa: CASSLVVAGANEQFF
v_call: TRBV20-1; j_call: TRBJ2-1; cdr3_aa: CSARRTWNEQFF
v_call: TRBV20-1; j_call: TRBJ1-4; cdr3_aa: CSARFANEKLFF
v_call: TRBV6-2/TRBV6-3; j_call: TRBJ2-4; cdr3_aa: CASPPIKTQYF
v_call: TRBV14; j_call: TRBJ2-7; cdr3_aa: CASSQALAGTYEQYF
v_call: TRBV12-3/TRBV12-4; j_call: TRBJ1-1; cdr3_aa: CASRLTGAGTEAFF
v_call: TRBV4-2; j_call: TRBJ2-6; cdr3_aa: CASSQPSGTGGAAGANVLTF
v_call: TRBV11-3; j_call: TRBJ1-5; cdr3_aa: CASSPDGNQPQHF
v_call: TRBV27; j_call: TRBJ2-7; cdr3_aa: CASSDRDRVFDEQYF
v_call: TRBV2; j_call: TRBJ2-5; cdr3_aa: CASRGDSQETQYF
v_call: TRBV6-1; j_call: TRBJ1-1; cdr3_aa: CASSAGGFGEAFF
v_call: TRBV30; j_call: TRBJ2-7; cdr3_aa: CALKGGYEQYF
v_call: TRBV27; j_call: TRBJ2-7; cdr3_aa: CASRPSAGPYEQYF
v_call: TRBV6-2/TRBV6-3; j_call: TRBJ2-5; cdr3_aa: CASSSIRRAETQYF
v_call: TRBV20-1; j_call: TRBJ1-3; cdr3_aa: CSASGGIGNTIYF
v_call: TRBV5-1; j_call: TRBJ2-5; cdr3_aa: CASSEIPGEGKTQYF
v_call: TRBV27; j_call: TRBJ2-5; cdr3_aa: CASSFDRGETQYF
v_call: TRBV7-6; j_call: TRBJ2-1; cdr3_aa: CASSPPSVGSYNEQFF
v_call: TRBV7-2; j_call: TRBJ2-7; cdr3_aa: CASSLVGGVYEQYF
v_call: TRBV30; j_call: TRBJ2-3; cdr3_aa: CAWSRGVPDTQYF
v_call: TRBV18; j_call: TRBJ2-7; cdr3_aa: CASSPRQTTSYEQYF
v_call: TRBV6-2/TRBV6-3; j_call: TRBJ2-1; cdr3_aa: CASRVNVRTYNEQFF
v_call: TRBV7-9; j_call: TRBJ2-3; cdr3_aa: CASSSYGDTQYF
v_call: TRBV7-9; j_call: TRBJ1-1; cdr3_aa: CASSLAGTGGYTEAFF
v_call: TRBV2; j_call: TRBJ1-2; cdr3_aa: CASSSQGANYGYTF
v_call: TRBV7-2; j_call: TRBJ2-3; cdr3_aa: CASSRDAGAVVDTQYF
v_call: TRBV3-1; j_call: TRBJ2-7; cdr3_aa: CASSPSLLGLEEYEQYF
v_call: TRBV4-3; j_call: TRBJ2-1; cdr3_aa: CASSSRRTGGAVEQFF
v_call: TRBV20-1; j_call: TRBJ1-1; cdr3_aa: CSAGRGQMNTEAFF
v_call: TRBV2; j_call: TRBJ1-6; cdr3_aa: CASSEGGYSPLHF
v_call: TRBV2; j_call: TRBJ2-1; cdr3_aa: CASSQGAEQFF